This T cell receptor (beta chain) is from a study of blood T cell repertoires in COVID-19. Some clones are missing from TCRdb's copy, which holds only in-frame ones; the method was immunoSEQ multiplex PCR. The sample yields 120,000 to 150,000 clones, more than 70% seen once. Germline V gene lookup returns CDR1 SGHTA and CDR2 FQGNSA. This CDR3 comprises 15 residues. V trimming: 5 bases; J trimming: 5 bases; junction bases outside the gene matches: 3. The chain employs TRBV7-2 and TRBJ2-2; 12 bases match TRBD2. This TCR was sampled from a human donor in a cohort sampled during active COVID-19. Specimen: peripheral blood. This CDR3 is CASSLGLAGTGELFF. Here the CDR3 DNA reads TGTGCCAGCAGCCTCGGACTAGCGGGAACCGGGGAGCTGTTTTTT.